This T cell receptor (beta chain) was found in a study of T cells in Graves' hyperthyroidism and ophthalmopathy. RNA transcripts served as the template for amplifying TCR beta CDR3 regions. With the HTBI primer set, the TCR CDR3 went through a first round of RT-PCR. TCRdb redid the calling of the multiplex PCR reads with MiXCR, one entry per CDR3 protein. The data show 730,000 or so distinct CDR3 sequences, around a sixth seen once. V lost 6 bases to trimming and J lost 0 bases, with 14 bases between them. From germline, CDR1 is SEHNR and CDR2 FQNEAQ (reference sequence). CDR3 length: 15 residues. This clonotype was detected a few times.

Sequenced: blood. The V gene is TRBV7-9, the J gene TRBJ1-1; D not certain. This receptor was identified in a woman between 50 and 59 years old with Graves' hyperthyroidism that later progressed to Graves' ophthalmopathy. CDR3 sequence: CASRSGQLLNTEAFF. The CDR3 DNA is TGTGCCAGCAGAAGCGGTCAGCTTTTGAACACTGAAGCTTTCTTT. The whole variable domain, filled in from reference TRBV7-9 and TRBJ1-1, reads DTGVSQNPRHKITKRGQNVTFRCDPISEHNRLYWYRQTLGQGPEFLTYFQNEAQLEKSRLLSDRFSAERPKGSFSTLEIQRTEQGDSAMYLCASRSGQLLNTEAFFGQGTRLTVV.